The 25 T cell receptor beta chains given below trace back to one sample, sequenced in a study of cytomegalovirus exposure and HLA in healthy donors. PCR was performed using 60 Vbeta and 13 Jbeta primers. Libraries were prepared by immunoSEQ multiplex PCR; TCRdb keeps only in-frame clonotypes and omits some of them. The table lists some 150,000 clones, roughly three quarters of them singletons, with 4% to 6% in the top ten. Sequencing input: PBMCs. The receptor source for this set is a woman between 50 and 59 years old in good health and CMV-seronegative.

The chain carries TRBV28 and TRBJ2-2, with no clear D. CDR1 MDHEN and CDR2 SYDVKM come from the germline V gene. Trimming removed 3 bases from V and 0 bases from J, with 2 bases in between. The CDR3 is made up of 13 amino acids. This CDR3 is CASSFTNTGELFF. CDR3 bases: TGTGCCAGCAGTTTCACGAACACCGGGGAGCTGTTTTTT. The whole variable domain, filled in from reference TRBV28 and TRBJ2-2, reads DVKVTQSSRYLVKRTGEKVFLECVQDMDHENMFWYRQDPGLGLRLIYFSYDVKMKEKGDIPEGYSVSREKKERFSLILESASTNQTSMYLCASSFTNTGELFFGEGSRLTVL.

The chain links TRBV6-1 to TRBJ1-3; 9 nucleotides match TRBD1. This CDR3 has 15 residues. Per germline, CDR1 MNHNS and CDR2 SASEGT. Losses at the gene ends were 5 bases for V and 4 bases for J; bases not matched to a gene: 6. DNA for the CDR3: TGTGCCAGCAGTTGGGACAGGGTTACCGGAAACACCATATATTTT. It is translated as CASSWDRVTGNTIYF.

This chain links TRBV7-2 with TRBJ1-2, with TRBD1 matching over 7 bases. The germline CDR1 and CDR2 sequences are SGHTA and FQGNSA. The CDR3 totals 13 residues. The J segment lost 7 bases and the V segment lost 5 bases, leaving 7 bases of the junction unmatched. CDR3 in amino acids: CASSVDRVSGYTF. Written as DNA, the CDR3 is TGTGCCAGCAGCGTAGACAGGGTTTCTGGCTACACCTTC.

The chain combines TRBV6-1 with TRBJ2-5; perhaps TRBD1 as D (5 bases). Trimming removed 7 bases from V and 6 bases from J, with 18 bases in between. CDR3 length: 14 amino acids. Germline CDR1 reads MNHNS; CDR2 reads SASEGT. CDR3: CASTEPGGAKTQYF. CDR3 nucleotides: TGTGCCAGCACCGAACCAGGTGGGGCGAAGACCCAGTACTTC.

Here the CDR3 reads CASSQTTGEAFF. The CDR3 coding sequence is TGTGCCAGCAGCCAAACAACGGGGGAAGCTTTCTTT. The chain has TRBV7-9 and TRBJ1-1; the D is unclear. The length of the CDR3 is 12 residues. The V and J ends lost 5 bases and 8 bases respectively, with 12 bases between them. Germline V lookup: CDR1 SEHNR, CDR2 FQNEAQ (reference sequence).

The CDR3 DNA reads as TGTGCCAGCAGTCCCCGGTCCAGCGGGATCACTGAAGCTTTCTTT. It translates to CASSPRSSGITEAFF. The chain recombines TRBV27 with TRBJ1-1; no firm D call. The CDR3 covers 15 residues. V was clipped by 5 bases and J by 4 bases, with 17 bases between them. Germline V gene lookup returns CDR1 MNHEY and CDR2 SMNVEV (reference sequence).

The CDR3 sequence: CASRLSGGAPNEQFF. The CDR3 DNA follows: TGTGCCAGCAGGCTCAGCGGGGGGGCCCCCAATGAGCAGTTCTTC. This chain joins TRBV27 and TRBJ2-1, with 10 bases that match TRBD2. The CDR3 consists of 15 residues. Per the germline V gene, CDR1 is MNHEY and CDR2 is SMNVEV (reference sequence). V lost 6 bases to trimming and J lost 6 bases; unmatched junction nucleotides: 8.

The chain combines TRBV5-1 with TRBJ2-3, with 12 positions matching TRBD2. The germline CDR1 and CDR2 sequences are SGHRS and YFSETQ. CDR3 length: 17 residues. V lost 4 bases and J lost 0; bases outside the gene matches: 6. Written as DNA, the CDR3 is TGCGCCAGCAGCGGCCGACTAGCGGGGGCGAGCACAGATACGCAGTATTTT. Protein sequence: CASSGRLAGASTDTQYF.

The J gene is TRBJ2-1, the V gene TRBV30; TRBD2 matches 10 bases. V dropped 0 bases and J dropped 14; count of bases not matched to a gene: 4. Germline values: CDR1 GTSNPN, CDR2 SVGIG (reference sequence). This CDR3 is built from 12 residues. CDR3 sequence reads: CAWSVQLAGEFF. The CDR3 DNA reads as TGTGCCTGGAGTGTACAGCTAGCGGGGGAGTTCTTC. Looking up the rest from reference TRBV30 and TRBJ2-1 gives the full variable domain: SQTIHQWPATLVQPVGSPLSLECTVEGTSNPNLYWYRQAAGRGLQLLFYSVGIGQISSEVPQNLSASRPQDRQFILSSKKLLLSDSGFYLCAWSVQLAGEFFGPGTRLTVL.

The chain employs TRBV6-6 and TRBJ1-1; D may be TRBD1 (5 bases). The CDR3 spans 15 residues. Germline V gene lookup returns CDR1 MNHNY and CDR2 SVGAGI (reference sequence). The V gene lost 6 bases and the J gene lost 0 bases, with 14 bases spanning the gap. CDR3 region: CASSLQTVMNTEAFF. The CDR3 region has the DNA TGTGCCAGCAGCCTACAGACAGTAATGAACACTGAAGCTTTCTTT.

The chain recombines TRBV6-5 with TRBJ1-2, with 8 positions matching TRBD1. Trimming cost V 5 bases and J 2 bases; bases outside gene matches: 4. The CDR3 has 14 amino acids. Germline values: CDR1 MNHEY, CDR2 SVGAGI. The CDR3 DNA reads as TGTGCCAGCAGTACGCGGACAGGGAACTATGGCTACACCTTC. It encodes CASSTRTGNYGYTF.

The J gene is TRBJ1-5, the V gene TRBV19; perhaps TRBD1 as D (6 bases). CDR1 and CDR2 from the germline V gene are LNHDA and SQIVND (reference sequence). The CDR3 runs to 15 residues. The V gene lost 7 bases and the J gene lost 4 bases, with 17 bases spanning the gap. The CDR3 is CASKNGWTDNQPQHF. As DNA, the CDR3 is TGTGCCAGTAAGAACGGGTGGACAGATAATCAGCCCCAGCATTTT.

V is TRBV7-9 and J is TRBJ2-2; the match to TRBD1 covers 9 bases. Looked up from germline, CDR1 is SEHNR and CDR2 is FQNEAQ (reference sequence). Trimming took 5 bases from V and 3 from J; bases not matched to a gene: 4. The CDR3 length is 15 residues. The DNA of the CDR3 is TGTGCCAGCAGCCTACGGACAGGGGACACCGGGGAGCTGTTTTTT. It codes for CASSLRTGDTGELFF.

The rearrangement uses TRBV18 and TRBJ1-5; maybe TRBD1 (5 bases). V lost 3 bases and J 4 bases, leaving 10 bases between the germline ends. The germline V gene has CDR1 KGHSH and CDR2 LQKENI. CDR3 size: 14 residues. CDR3 in DNA: TGTGCCAGCTCACCGGGGCAGAGTAATCAGCCCCAGCATTTT. Translating gives CASSPGQSNQPQHF.

The rearrangement links TRBV18 to TRBJ2-3; 9 bases line up with TRBD1. Unmatched junction bases numbered 5, after V lost 6 bases and J lost 1 base. The CDR3 is made up of 15 amino acids. The germline gives CDR1 KGHSH, CDR2 LQKENI. CDR3 DNA: TGTGCCAGCTCCCCAAACAGGGGGCGCACAGATACGCAGTATTTT. This gives the protein CASSPNRGRTDTQYF.

This chain links TRBV28 with TRBJ1-1, with D perhaps TRBD1 (6 bases). The CDR3 spans 15 residues. CDR1 and CDR2 from the germline V gene are MDHEN and SYDVKM. Trimming left V 7 bases short and J 6 bases short, with 21 bases between. The CDR3 loop reads CASTRSGAGIPEAFF. DNA of the CDR3: TGTGCCAGCACCCGGTCAGGGGCCGGGATCCCTGAAGCTTTCTTT. The full variable domain, with the rest looked up from reference TRBV28 and TRBJ1-1, is DVKVTQSSRYLVKRTGEKVFLECVQDMDHENMFWYRQDPGLGLRLIYFSYDVKMKEKGDIPEGYSVSREKKERFSLILESASTNQTSMYLCASTRSGAGIPEAFFGQGTRLTVV.

V is TRBV28 and J is TRBJ2-7; D possibly corresponds to TRBD1 (7 bases). Germline V gives CDR1 MDHEN, CDR2 SYDVKM. The CDR3 length is 14 residues. V lost 6 bases and J 0 bases, leaving 12 bases between the germline ends. The CDR3 sequence is CASSPGGTSYEQYF. The DNA of the CDR3 is TGTGCCAGCAGCCCAGGGGGGACCTCCTACGAGCAGTACTTC.

DNA for the CDR3: TGTGCCAGCAGCGTGACGGGAAGCTCTGGAAACACCATATATTTT. This sequence encodes CASSVTGSSGNTIYF. The chain uses TRBV4-2 and TRBJ1-3; no clear D. This CDR3 contains 15 residues. V lost 5 bases to trimming and J lost 0 bases, with 11 bases between them. Germline V gene sequence: CDR1 LGHNA, CDR2 YNFKEQ.

The chain combines TRBV11-3 with TRBJ2-5; 12 bases match TRBD2. CDR3 length: 16 residues. The germline V gene has CDR1 SGHNT and CDR2 YENEEA. V was clipped by 5 bases and J by 5 bases; unmatched bases: 9. The CDR3 DNA reads TGTGCCAGCAGCCCCGGACTAGCGGGGCTGACGGAGACCCAGTACTTC. Protein sequence: CASSPGLAGLTETQYF.

A word on this clone: One end of the junction is discordant with germline, which a read error may explain. J is TRBJ2-4 and V is TRBV7-9; 8 nucleotides match TRBD2. Germline assignment: CDR1 SEHNR and CDR2 FQNEAQ (reference sequence). This CDR3 is built from 11 residues. CDR3 DNA sequence: TGTGCCAGCGTTTTGCGGGGGGCCGAGGTGTTC. Its protein product is CASVLRGAEVF.

This clone was seen more than once but under ten times. The V and J genes are TRBV19 and TRBJ2-5, with 9 bases aligning to TRBD1. The CDR3 runs to 13 residues. Germline CDR1 and CDR2: LNHDA and SQIVND (reference sequence). V dropped 5 bases and J dropped 3; count of bases not matched to a gene: 1. The CDR3 coding sequence is TGTGCCAGTAGTCGGGACAGGGAAGAGACCCAGTACTTC. Translating it yields CASSRDREETQYF.

The chain is built from TRBV4-3 and TRBJ2-3, with a possible D match to TRBD2 (6 bases). Germline-derived CDR1 and CDR2 are LGHNA and YSLEER. Trimming removed 2 bases from V and 2 bases from J, with 11 bases in between. The CDR3 spans 15 residues. CDR3 in DNA: TGCGCCAGCAGCCAAATGCGGGATACCACAGATACGCAGTATTTT. Its translation: CASSQMRDTTDTQYF.

V is TRBV2 and J is TRBJ1-1; 9 nucleotides line up with TRBD1. The CDR3 extends over 18 amino acids. The J segment lost 4 bases and the V segment lost 5 bases, leaving 17 bases of the junction unmatched. Looked up from germline, CDR1 is SNHLY and CDR2 is FYNNEI. This chain's CDR3 is CASSLRTPGQGMSTEAFF. For the CDR3, the DNA is TGTGCCAGCAGTTTACGAACTCCGGGACAGGGAATGAGCACTGAAGCTTTCTTT.

This clone has a single count. This chain joins TRBV4-3 and TRBJ2-3; 8 bases match TRBD2. The ends lost 0 bases at V and 6 bases at J; junction bases unmatched: 11. Germline V lookup: CDR1 LGHNA, CDR2 YSLEER. The CDR3 runs to 17 residues. CDR3 nucleotides: TGCGCCAGCAGCCAAGACGATTCTAGCGGGCGGGGGGATACGCAGTATTTT. Protein sequence: CASSQDDSSGRGDTQYF.

J is TRBJ1-2 and V is TRBV5-1, with a possible D match to TRBD1 (5 bases). The CDR3 is 13 residues long. The germline V and J ends were trimmed by 4 bases and 4 bases, with 11 bases remaining between them. Looked up from germline, CDR1 is SGHRS and CDR2 is YFSETQ. The DNA for the CDR3 is TGCGCCAGCAGCAAAGACAGTCTCTATGGCTACACCTTC. It translates to CASSKDSLYGYTF. Full variable domain (remainder filled in from reference TRBV5-1 and TRBJ1-2): KAGVTQTPRYLIKTRGQQVTLSCSPISGHRSVSWYQQTPGQGLQFLFEYFSETQRNKGNFPGRFSGRQFSNSRSEMNVSTLELGDSALYLCASSKDSLYGYTFGSGTRLTVV.